The 27 T cell receptor beta chains reported below all come from one sample, sequenced in a study of blood T cells in healthy people across ages. A sample-barcoded 5' primer and a J-beta primer mix were used in a second PCR of roughly 7 to 11 cycles. TCRdb called the 5' RACE reads again in MiXCR, with one record for every CDR3 protein. The profile shows roughly 1.7 million distinct CDR3 sequences, around 36% of them singletons. The sample was blood. These receptors were taken from a woman under 40 in good health.

This sequence joins TRBV7-8 and TRBJ1-5; D is unresolved. Trimming pared 7 bases from V and 2 bases from J, leaving 9 bases between. The germline V gene encodes CDR1 SGHVS and CDR2 FQNEAQ. This CDR3 has 13 residues. The CDR3 reads CASNRMGNQPQHF. The CDR3 region has the DNA TGTGCCAGCAACCGAATGGGCAATCAGCCCCAGCATTTT.

Regarding this clonotype: At one end, the junction sequence differs from germline, possibly due to a read error. The chain joins TRBV9 to TRBJ2-6, with D possibly matching TRBD1 (7 bases). Germline values: CDR1 SGDLS, CDR2 YYNGEE. This CDR3 region has 17 residues. This CDR3 is CASSVAGQSSGANALTF. The CDR3 bases are TGTGCCAGCAGCGTTGCGGGACAGTCCTCTGGGGCCAACGCCCTGACTTTC.

CDR3 DNA: TGTGCCACCAGTGATTCGGACGTAGGAACCCAGTACTTC. Translated: CATSDSDVGTQYF. The rearrangement links TRBV24-1 to TRBJ2-7; D gene uncertain. V lost 2 bases and J lost 10, with 14 bases in between. The CDR3 is 13 residues long. Looked up from germline, CDR1 is KGHDR and CDR2 is SFDVKD.

V and J are TRBV20-1 and TRBJ2-1; D is ambiguous. CDR1 and CDR2 (germline): DFQATT, SNEGSKA (reference sequence). The CDR3 contains 10 residues. Between the trimmed V and J ends, which lost 5 bases and 10 bases, there was a span of 9 bases. The CDR3 bases are TGCAGTGCTGCTAGAGGCGAGCAGTTCTTC. Translating it yields CSAARGEQFF.

Of note for this clonotype: Relative to the germline gene, one junction end is altered; a read error may explain this. This rearrangement joins TRBV4-3 to TRBJ2-5; TRBD2 aligns across 9 bases. The length of the CDR3 is 17 residues. The germline V gene has CDR1 LGHNA and CDR2 YSLEER. CDR3 sequence (DNA): TGCGCCAGCAGCCAAGTTGCCAGCGGGGGGACACGGGGGACCCGGTACTTC. The encoded protein is CASSQVASGGTRGTRYF.

A few counts support this clonotype. The rearrangement links TRBV6-1 to TRBJ2-1; the match to TRBD2 covers 8 bases. The length of the CDR3 is 14 residues. The germline gives CDR1 MNHNS, CDR2 SASEGT. The V segment lost 2 bases and the J segment 3 bases; nucleotides outside the gene matches: 0. The CDR3 nucleotides read TGTGCCAGCAGTGAAAGCGGGGGCTACAATGAGCAGTTCTTC. This sequence encodes CASSESGGYNEQFF.

The chain is built from TRBV28 and TRBJ2-1, with D perhaps TRBD1 (6 bases). The CDR3 runs to 13 residues. V was shortened by 7 bases and J by 5 bases, with 12 bases between the two germline ends. Germline V gives CDR1 MDHEN, CDR2 SYDVKM. The CDR3 protein is CASNRVLHNEQFF. DNA of the CDR3: TGTGCCAGCAACAGGGTGCTCCACAATGAGCAGTTCTTC.

The chain joins TRBV7-9 to TRBJ2-5; D might be TRBD2 (6 bases). The DNA end lines up better with TRBJ2-4; the J call may be wrong. From germline, CDR1 is SEHNR and CDR2 FQNEAQ (reference sequence). The CDR3 extends over 19 amino acids. Written as DNA, the CDR3 is TGTGCCAGCAGCTTAGCGCGCCTAGCGCCAGAAATAGTCAAAAACATTCAGTACTTC. Translated: CASSLARLAPEIVKNIQYF.

About this clonotype: Being one base from a much bigger clone, this may be a read error. The CDR3 sequence is CSVETTNSGGVSYEQYF. The CDR3 DNA reads TGCAGCGTTGAGACCACGAATAGCGGGGGGGTCTCCTACGAGCAGTACTTC. The chain employs TRBV29-1 and TRBJ2-7, with TRBD2 matching 11 bases. The J segment lost 0 bases and the V segment lost 3 bases, leaving 10 bases of the junction unmatched. The germline V gene has CDR1 SQVTM and CDR2 ANQGSEA. The CDR3 has 17 amino acids.

This chain uses TRBV6-1 with TRBJ1-3; unclear D gene. Germline V gives CDR1 MNHNS, CDR2 SASEGT. The CDR3 runs to 12 residues. Trimming pared 7 bases from V and 7 bases from J, leaving 11 bases between. The CDR3 DNA reads as TGTGCCAGCAATGGGCTCGATAACACCATATATTTT. It is translated as CASNGLDNTIYF.

This clonotype was seen more than once but under ten times. The V call is TRBV6-1, the J call TRBJ1-2; D not certain. The CDR3 has 13 residues. V dropped 0 bases and J dropped 7 bases, with 9 bases sitting between them. CDR1 MNHNS and CDR2 SASEGT come from the germline V gene. CDR3 in amino acids: CASSEAGRGGYTF. CDR3 in DNA: TGTGCCAGCAGTGAAGCAGGACGGGGTGGCTACACCTTC.

This clonotype was observed a handful of times. The chain links TRBV20-1 to TRBJ2-5; possibly TRBD1 for D (6 bases). Trimming left V 5 bases short and J 4 bases short, with 20 bases between. The germline gives CDR1 DFQATT, CDR2 SNEGSKA (reference sequence). CDR3 length equals 15 residues. CDR3 amino acids: CSAEGDSAGRETQYF. As DNA, the CDR3 is TGCAGTGCTGAGGGGGATTCAGCCGGGCGAGAGACCCAGTACTTC.

V and J are TRBV6-6 and TRBJ2-7, with D possibly TRBD2 on 6 matching bases. V was pared by 0 bases and J by 3 bases, with 9 bases between. The CDR3 consists of 14 residues. The V gene's germline CDR1 is MNHNY and CDR2 SVGAGI (reference sequence). CDR3 amino acids: CASSYSETSYEQYF. The CDR3 region has the DNA TGTGCCAGCAGTTACTCTGAGACTAGCTACGAGCAGTACTTC.

This chain uses TRBV5-1 with TRBJ2-5; TRBD2 aligns across 7 bases. The CDR3 is 15 residues long. Germline lookup yields CDR1 SGHRS and CDR2 YFSETQ. Trimming took 0 bases from V and 3 from J; bases not matched to a gene: 5. CDR3 bases: TGCGCCAGCAGCTTGGTTATCCTAGCGGAAGAGACCCAGTACTTC. It translates to CASSLVILAEETQYF.

Only a few counts were recorded for this clonotype. The gene calls are TRBV4-1 and TRBJ1-2; possible D gene TRBD1, 6 bases. The V gene lost 4 bases and the J gene lost 5 bases, with 20 bases spanning the gap. CDR1 MGHRA and CDR2 YSYEKL come from the germline V gene. The CDR3 totals 16 residues. CDR3: CASSPNHRADFYGYTF. CDR3 in DNA: TGCGCCAGCAGCCCCAACCACAGGGCCGATTTTTATGGCTACACCTTC.

In the case of this clonotype: The junction and the germline gene differ at one end; a read error may be behind it. The chain joins TRBV5-6 to TRBJ1-2; D remains unclear. CDR1 is SGHDT, CDR2 YYEEEE, per germline. The CDR3 loop spans 17 amino acids. Written as DNA, the CDR3 is TGTGTCAGCAGCATGGTCACAGCCAAGAAATTCAACTATGGCTACACCTTC. Translating it yields CVSSMVTAKKFNYGYTF.

This clonotype was recorded once. The chain carries TRBV27 and TRBJ2-1; D gene uncertain. The germline V gene encodes CDR1 MNHEY and CDR2 SMNVEV (reference sequence). The V end lost 5 bases, the J end lost 0 bases, and 8 bases lay between the germline ends. CDR3 length equals 14 residues. Here the CDR3 reads CASSPTASYNEQFF. As DNA, the CDR3 is TGTGCCAGCAGTCCCACCGCCTCCTACAATGAGCAGTTCTTC.

J is TRBJ2-1 and V is TRBV9; 9 bases map to TRBD2. The CDR3 consists of 16 residues. Germline trimming cut 0 bases from V and 6 bases from J; bases unmatched to any gene: 7. The germline CDR1 and CDR2 sequences are SGDLS and YYNGEE. In nucleotides, the CDR3 is TGTGCCAGCAGCGTAGGAGGGGGACTAGCTTCCAATGAGCAGTTCTTC. Its translation is CASSVGGGLASNEQFF.

This clonotype turned up a few times. V is TRBV20-1 and J is TRBJ2-5, with a weak D call TRBD2 (6 bases). The length of the CDR3 is 16 residues. Germline V gene sequence: CDR1 DFQATT, CDR2 SNEGSKA (reference sequence). The V end was cut by 3 bases, the J end by 4 bases, with 21 bases between. CDR3 sequence (DNA): TGCAGTGCTAGTCCCCCCCAGGTTGCCGGGAGAGAGACCCAGTACTTC. This sequence encodes CSASPPQVAGRETQYF.

CDR3 DNA: TGTGCCAGCAGCCCAGATGGACAGGCCGACTATGGCTACACCTTC. Residues: CASSPDGQADYGYTF. V usage is TRBV7-6 and J usage is TRBJ1-2, with TRBD1 identical over 7 bases. The V gene end was trimmed by 5 bases and the J gene end by 3 bases; junction bases not matched to a gene: 9. CDR3 length equals 15 residues. CDR1 and CDR2 from the germline V gene are SGHVS and FNYEAQ.

The chain links TRBV29-1 to TRBJ1-2; D is uncertain. V lost 0 bases, J lost 4 bases, and 6 bases lay in between. Germline V lookup: CDR1 SQVTM, CDR2 ANQGSEA. CDR3 length equals 12 residues. CDR3 sequence reads: CSVEERFYGYTF. In DNA form, the CDR3 reads TGCAGCGTTGAAGAACGGTTCTATGGCTACACCTTC.

On this clonotype: This clone may be a read error of a much larger clone one base away. The chain is built from TRBV7-2 and TRBJ2-5, with D perhaps matching TRBD1 (6 bases). The closer fit of TRBJ2-4 to the DNA end suggests the J call may be wrong. Germline CDR1 and CDR2: SGHTA and FQGNSA. This CDR3 region has 14 residues. The CDR3 region has the DNA TGTGCCAGCAGCGACGGGACACACCGAAACATTCAGTACTTC. Translating gives CASSDGTHRNIQYF.

The gene calls are TRBV20-1 and TRBJ1-5, with TRBD1 as a possible D gene (6 bases). Per germline, CDR1 DFQATT and CDR2 SNEGSKA (reference sequence). The CDR3 totals 15 residues. V gave up 3 bases and J gave up 1 base, with 13 bases separating them. CDR3 residues: CSASFGGQSNQPQHF. In DNA form, the CDR3 reads TGCAGTGCTAGCTTCGGGGGGCAGAGCAATCAGCCCCAGCATTTT.

The chain carries TRBV12-3 or TRBV12-4 and TRBJ1-1; D unclear. V lost 3 bases and J 7 bases, leaving 9 bases between the germline ends. The CDR3 covers 12 residues. The CDR3 is CASSFRQVEAFF. The CDR3 nucleotides are TGTGCCAGCAGTTTTCGACAAGTTGAAGCTTTCTTT.

This clonotype was counted between two and nine times. The genes are TRBV20-1 and TRBJ1-1; D is ambiguous. The CDR3 is 15 residues long. The V end lost 3 bases, the J end lost 0 bases, and 14 bases lay between the germline ends. The V gene's germline CDR1 is DFQATT and CDR2 SNEGSKA (reference sequence). Here the CDR3 DNA reads TGCAGTGCTAGCTTTCTACAGCCTATGAACACTGAAGCTTTCTTT. The encoded protein is CSASFLQPMNTEAFF.

This clonotype was found once. The V gene is TRBV5-1, the J gene TRBJ2-3; possible D gene TRBD1, 7 bases. Germline V gene lookup returns CDR1 SGHRS and CDR2 YFSETQ. V was pared by 3 bases and J by 3 bases, with 14 bases between. CDR3 length: 15 residues. CDR3 region: CASSSAGQTTDTQYF. The CDR3 DNA follows: TGCGCCAGCAGCTCGGCGGGACAGACAACAGATACGCAGTATTTT.

The chain is built from TRBV10-2 and TRBJ2-7, with TRBD2 as a possible D gene (5 bases). Germline loops: CDR1 WSHSY, CDR2 SAAADI. Trimming shortened V by 6 bases and J by 2 bases, and 8 bases separated the two germline ends. There are 12 residues in the CDR3. DNA for the CDR3: TGCGCCAGCAGCGAGCGGCCCTACGAGCAGTACTTC. Amino acids: CASSERPYEQYF.